Given below is one T cell receptor beta chain in context. Its antigen is not known. Generated by immunoSEQ multiplex PCR, the TCRdb table keeps only in-frame clones and is missing some. The sample contains some 87,000 clones, nearly 85% of which appear only once. This specimen belongs to a study of ipilimumab plus nivolumab after autologous stem cell transplantation. Study findings and constraints: TCR repertoire, Treg phenotype and gut microbiota reportedly support more study of this approach.

Trimming took 6 bases from V and 0 from J, leaving 11 bases between them. There are 15 residues in the CDR3. CDR1 is MGHRA, CDR2 YSYEKL, per germline. Patients got 3 mg/kg IV nivolumab weeks 1, 4, 7, 10, then biweekly through week 26. The specimen was PBMCs, collected in a trial of ipilimumab plus nivolumab as post-transplant consolidation. This chain connects TRBV4-1 to TRBJ1-4; unclear D gene. This clonotype was obtained from a male donor with diffuse large B-cell lymphoma. Here the CDR3 DNA reads TGCGCCAGCAGAAACCGGGGAGCAACTAATGAAAAACTGTTTTTT. Its protein product is CASRNRGATNEKLFF.